Listed below are T cell receptor beta chains from one sample, sequenced in a study of long-term antiretroviral therapy in people with HIV. TCRdb keeps only in-frame clones here, not all; method: immunoSEQ multiplex PCR. Of more than 25,000 clones in the sample, around 97% are singletons; the top ten hold 1.9%. The sequencing used unsorted PBMCs, collected 7.6 years after starting antiretroviral therapy. The receptors here all came from a man aged 25-40 years with HIV. Each CDR3 is given with its conserved first and last residue. D genes are given only for firm matches. A row's size may be missing; if present it is once, few, many or a size class.

j_gene	v_gene	abundance	d_gene	CDR3aa	CDR3nt
TRBJ2-7	TRBV5-4	-	TRBD2	CASSIGSGDYEQYF	TGTGCCAGCAGCATCGGGAGCGGGGACTACGAGCAGTACTTC
TRBJ2-3	TRBV29-1	-	TRBD2	CSVIQGLAGGTDTQYF	TGCAGCGTGATCCAAGGACTAGCGGGGGGCACAGATACGCAGTATTTT
TRBJ2-1	TRBV29-1	-	-	CSVEEPGALYEQFF	TGCAGCGTTGAAGAACCGGGGGCGCTCTATGAGCAGTTCTTC
TRBJ2-3	TRBV7-3	once	-	CASSLGQVGGTQYF	TGTGCCAGCAGCCTAGGACAGGTAGGAGGGACGCAGTATTTT
TRBJ2-3	TRBV4-2	-	-	CASSQFNPGTSSDTQYF	TGTGCCAGCAGCCAGTTTAACCCTGGGACTTCATCAGATACGCAGTATTTT
TRBJ2-3	TRBV5-1	-	TRBD2	CASRRGGLAGGPWTDTQYF	TGCGCCAGCCGGAGAGGGGGACTAGCGGGAGGGCCATGGACAGATACGCAGTATTTT
TRBJ1-2	TRBV6-6	-	-	CASMGGEDPGYTF	TGTGCCAGCATGGGAGGGGAGGATCCTGGCTACACCTTC
TRBJ2-1	TRBV27	-	-	CASSLRMAPAQSYNEQFF	TGTGCCAGCAGTTTACGGATGGCCCCCGCCCAGTCCTACAATGAGCAGTTCTTC
TRBJ2-3	TRBV28	-	-	CASGPPVTDTQYF	TGTGCCAGCGGACCGCCCGTCACAGATACGCAGTATTTT
TRBJ1-5	TRBV10-3	-	-	CAISGGINQPQHF	TGTGCCATCTCGGGGGGGATCAATCAGCCCCAGCATTTT
TRBJ1-5	TRBV19	-	-	CASRQGRRNQPQHF	TGTGCCAGTAGACAGGGTCGGCGCAATCAGCCCCAGCATTTT
TRBJ1-3	TRBV7-8	-	-	CASRSEGSGNTIYF	TGTGCCAGCAGGTCCGAGGGCTCTGGAAACACCATATATTTT
TRBJ2-5	TRBV30	-	TRBD1	CAWNPQGVQETQYF	TGTGCCTGGAACCCACAGGGGGTCCAAGAGACCCAGTACTTC
TRBJ1-3	TRBV19	once	TRBD1	CASGDRDPGNTIYF	TGTGCCAGTGGGGACAGGGATCCTGGAAACACCATATATTTT
TRBJ2-7	TRBV28	-	-	CATLYLYEQYF	TGTGCCACACTCTACCTCTACGAGCAGTACTTC
TRBJ2-3	TRBV11-3	-	-	CASSPPGADTQYF	TGTGCCAGCAGCCCCCCGGGAGCGGATACGCAGTATTTT
TRBJ2-7	TRBV27	-	-	CASSLRHSSYEQYF	TGTGCCAGCAGTTTAAGGCACAGCTCCTACGAGCAGTACTTC
TRBJ2-7	TRBV6-1	-	-	CALRSSTYEQYF	TGTGCCCTGCGGAGCTCTACCTACGAGCAGTACTTC
TRBJ1-1	TRBV19	-	-	CASGKVTEAFF	TGTGCCAGTGGAAAAGTCACTGAAGCTTTCTTT
TRBJ1-2	TRBV21-1	-	-	CASGKGGYGYTF	TGTGCCAGCGGGAAAGGGGGTTATGGCTACACCTTC
TRBJ2-3	TRBV7-2	-	-	CASSLGVHLTDTQYF	TGTGCCAGCAGCTTAGGGGTACACCTCACAGATACGCAGTATTTT
TRBJ1-1	TRBV15	-	TRBD1	CATSRRRTGTVNTEAFF	TGTGCCACCAGCAGACGCCGGACCGGGACAGTGAACACTGAAGCTTTCTTT
TRBJ2-7	TRBV18	-	-	CASSEQADYEQYF	TGTGCCAGCTCGGAACAGGCGGACTACGAGCAGTACTTC
TRBJ1-4	TRBV2	-	-	CASSYWINEKLFF	TGTGCCAGCAGTTACTGGATTAATGAAAAACTGTTTTTT
TRBJ2-5	TRBV7-9	-	-	CASSVQETQYF	TGTGCCAGCAGCGTACAAGAGACCCAGTACTTC
TRBJ2-1	TRBV4-3	-	-	CASSQVRFGEQFF	TGCGCCAGCAGCCAAGTAAGGTTTGGGGAGCAGTTCTTC
TRBJ1-1	TRBV7-3	once	TRBD1	CASSRQGEDTEAFF	TGTGCCAGCAGCCGACAGGGGGAGGACACTGAAGCTTTCTTT
TRBJ2-2	TRBV5-1	-	-	CASFPDTNTGELFF	TGCGCCAGCTTTCCTGATACGAACACCGGGGAGCTGTTTTTT
TRBJ2-7	TRBV14	-	-	CASSHRGWEQYF	TGTGCCAGCAGCCACCGGGGTTGGGAGCAGTACTTC
TRBJ2-7	TRBV20-1	-	-	CSATRGYEQYF	TGCAGTGCTACCCGCGGGTACGAGCAGTACTTC
TRBJ2-3	TRBV5-6	few	TRBD2	CASSVAGGPWQYF	TGTGCCAGCAGCGTAGCGGGGGGGCCATGGCAGTATTTT
TRBJ1-4	TRBV2	-	-	CASSEGELEKLFF	TGTGCCAGCAGTGAAGGAGAACTCGAAAAACTGTTTTTT
TRBJ2-1	TRBV10-3	-	TRBD1	CATSPDRELSEQFF	TGTGCCACCAGTCCCGACAGGGAATTGAGTGAGCAGTTCTTC
TRBJ2-1	TRBV19	-	-	CASSPRGKGDNEQFF	TGTGCCAGTAGCCCACGAGGTAAGGGAGACAATGAGCAGTTCTTC
TRBJ2-7	TRBV5-4	once	-	CASSPSLGTYEQYF	TGTGCCAGCAGCCCCAGCCTAGGTACCTACGAGCAGTACTTC
TRBJ2-3	TRBV7-2	-	TRBD2	CASSSATSLLAQYF	TGTGCCAGCAGCTCTGCGACTAGCCTTCTGGCGCAGTATTTT
TRBJ1-1	TRBV15	-	-	CATSRDWVNTEAFF	TGTGCCACCAGCAGAGATTGGGTGAACACTGAAGCTTTCTTT
TRBJ2-7	TRBV7-2	-	-	CASSFVAGSLYEQYF	TGTGCCAGCAGCTTCGTGGCGGGAAGCCTCTACGAGCAGTACTTC
TRBJ1-1	TRBV10-3	once	-	CAISGKRGGTEAFF	TGTGCCATCAGTGGAAAAAGGGGCGGCACTGAAGCTTTCTTT
TRBJ1-6	TRBV6-5	-	-	CASSYSIRALNPLHF	TGTGCCAGCAGTTACTCGATCAGGGCCTTGAATCCCCTCCACTTT
TRBJ2-3	TRBV6-5	once	TRBD1	CASGRRGLTDTQYF	TGTGCCAGCGGTCGTAGGGGGCTGACAGATACGCAGTATTTT
TRBJ2-5	TRBV29-1	-	-	CSVAGEETQYF	TGCAGCGTTGCGGGGGAAGAGACCCAGTACTTC
TRBJ1-2	TRBV5-6	once	-	CASSNRHGYTF	TGTGCCAGCAGCAACCGCCATGGCTACACCTTC
TRBJ1-2	TRBV5-1	-	-	CASSLGAAYGYTF	TGCGCCAGCAGCTTGGGCGCAGCCTATGGCTACACCTTC
TRBJ1-6	TRBV7-9	-	TRBD1	CASSSYVQGKSPLHF	TGTGCCAGCAGTTCTTATGTACAGGGGAAATCACCCCTCCACTTT
TRBJ2-2	TRBV7-9	-	-	CASSLEVFTGELFF	TGTGCCAGCAGCTTAGAAGTTTTCACTGGGGAGCTGTTTTTT
TRBJ2-3	TRBV7-2	-	-	CASSLQRGTGDTQYF	TGTGCCAGCAGCTTGCAGCGGGGCACAGGGGATACGCAGTATTTT
TRBJ2-3	TRBV10-3	-	TRBD2	CAISVGLETDTQYF	TGTGCCATCAGTGTTGGACTAGAAACAGATACGCAGTATTTT
TRBJ1-1	TRBV7-9	-	-	CASSLSRGTEAFF	TGTGCCAGCAGCTTGTCTCGGGGAACAGAAGCTTTCTTT
TRBJ2-2	TRBV7-7	-	TRBD2	CASSPRAGGNTGELFF	TGTGCTAGCAGCCCCAGGGCGGGAGGGAACACCGGGGAGCTGTTTTTT
TRBJ2-1	TRBV7-9	-	-	CASSSSTWLDNEQFF	TGTGCCAGCAGCTCATCTACCTGGCTCGACAATGAGCAGTTCTTC
TRBJ2-3	TRBV27	-	-	CASSQVATDTQYF	TGTGCCAGCAGCCAGGTAGCAACAGATACGCAGTATTTT
TRBJ2-2	TRBV4-2	-	TRBD1	CASSQERTWTGVPGELFF	TGTGCCAGCAGCCAAGAACGGACTTGGACAGGGGTCCCCGGGGAGCTGTTTTTT
TRBJ1-5	TRBV6-5	-	-	CASSPSGLSNQPQHF	TGTGCCAGCAGTCCCAGCGGGCTGAGCAATCAGCCCCAGCATTTT
TRBJ1-2	TRBV18	-	TRBD1	CASSPNRDRNYGYTF	TGTGCCAGCTCACCAAACCGGGACAGAAACTATGGCTACACCTTC
TRBJ2-1	TRBV9	-	TRBD2	CASSAPHRGGDNEQFF	TGTGCCAGCAGCGCCCCCCATCGCGGGGGGGACAATGAGCAGTTCTTC
TRBJ1-2	TRBV7-8	-	-	CASSSYRVEADYGYTF	TGTGCCAGCAGCTCTTACAGGGTCGAAGCGGACTATGGCTACACCTTC
TRBJ1-1	TRBV6-5	-	-	CASGGYGSEAFF	TGTGCGAGCGGGGGCTACGGGAGTGAAGCTTTCTTT
TRBJ2-3	TRBV2	-	-	CASSEGVGITDTQYF	TGTGCCAGCAGTGAAGGGGTGGGGATAACAGATACGCAGTATTTT
TRBJ2-2	TRBV5-1	-	-	CASSLETVNTGELFF	TGCGCCAGCAGCTTGGAGACCGTGAACACCGGGGAGCTGTTTTTT